This is a list of T cell receptor beta chains from one sample in a study of T cell responses to AZD1222 COVID-19 vaccine. Clones were read by immunoSEQ multiplex PCR, and TCRdb kept only the in-frame ones, dropping some. The sample data list over 130,000 clones. The specimen sequenced was peripheral blood. The receptors shown here come from an adult in good health. Each CDR3 is given with its conserved first and last residue. A D gene is named only where the DNA matches it firmly.

j_call: TRBJ1-4
d_call: TRBD1
v_call: TRBV2
cdr3_length: 14
cdr3_nt: TGTGCCAGCAAAGGACAGGGTGGGAGTGAAAAACTGTTTTTT
cdr3_aa: CASKGQGGSEKLFF

j_call: TRBJ1-2
d_call: .
v_call: TRBV20-1
cdr3_length: 17
cdr3_nt: TGCAGTGCTAGTAATCGAAGACTCCAAACTAGGGTCTATGGCTACACCTTC
cdr3_aa: CSASNRRLQTRVYGYTF

j_call: TRBJ1-2
d_call: .
v_call: TRBV18
cdr3_length: 15
cdr3_nt: TGTGCCAGCTCACCTAAGGGAAGGCAACACTATGGCTACACCTTC
cdr3_aa: CASSPKGRQHYGYTF

j_call: TRBJ1-2
d_call: .
v_call: TRBV3-1/TRBV3-2
cdr3_length: 15
cdr3_nt: TGTGCCAGCAGCCAAGGGTCACCAGCTAACTATGGCTACACCTTC
cdr3_aa: CASSQGSPANYGYTF

j_call: TRBJ2-5
d_call: .
v_call: TRBV2
cdr3_length: 17
cdr3_nt: TGTGCCAGCAGTGAAAGGGGGGCCCGCCGAGGGCAGGAGACCCAGTACTTC
cdr3_aa: CASSERGARRGQETQYF

j_call: TRBJ1-4
d_call: .
v_call: TRBV28
cdr3_length: 16
cdr3_nt: .
cdr3_aa: CASSSSISPTNEKLFF

j_call: TRBJ1-5
d_call: .
v_call: TRBV7-2
cdr3_length: 16
cdr3_nt: TGTGCCAGCAGTCAATCCTCAGACTGGAGCAATCAGCCCCAGCATTTT
cdr3_aa: CASSQSSDWSNQPQHF

j_call: TRBJ1-1
d_call: .
v_call: TRBV7-3
cdr3_length: 14
cdr3_nt: TGTGCCAGCTCCCTTGGGGGGGCGAACACTGAAGCTTTCTTT
cdr3_aa: CASSLGGANTEAFF

j_call: TRBJ2-3
d_call: .
v_call: TRBV9
cdr3_length: 14
cdr3_nt: TGTGCCAGCAGCGTGAACCCTTACACAGATACGCAGTATTTT
cdr3_aa: CASSVNPYTDTQYF

j_call: TRBJ2-3
d_call: TRBD2
v_call: TRBV5-4
cdr3_length: 14
cdr3_nt: TGTGCCACCCATAGCGGGGGGAGGATAGATACGCAGTATTTT
cdr3_aa: CATHSGGRIDTQYF

j_call: TRBJ1-6
d_call: .
v_call: TRBV28
cdr3_length: 13
cdr3_nt: TGTGCCAGTGACAGAACGAGGAATTCACCCCTCCACTTT
cdr3_aa: CASDRTRNSPLHF

j_call: TRBJ1-6
d_call: .
v_call: TRBV19
cdr3_length: 13
cdr3_nt: TGTGCCAGTAGTAGTCGACACAATTCACCCCTCCACTTT
cdr3_aa: CASSSRHNSPLHF